This T cell receptor (beta chain) was captured by sequencing in a study of CXCR3-negative and CXCR3-positive naive CD8 T cells. At the level of the study: The TRB read total, about 130 million, broke down to about 1.5 +/- 0.3 million reads per library. Study-wide results and limits: CXCR3-negative naive cells had less hydrophobic TRB CDR3s than did CXCR3-positive naive cells. CXCR3-negative and CXCR3-positive naive cells shared comparable TRBV-TRBJ usage, but memory cells did not. Most assays were run on fresh PBMCs (CXCR3 expression partially decreased after cryopreservation).

Every CD8+ T cell subset underwent triplicate sorting at around 300,000 cells apiece. The study made its TRB cDNA libraries by 5' RACE, adding UMI labels. From the 5' RACE reads, TCRdb lists one entry per CDR3 protein and no DNA. The table lists roughly 120,000 distinct CDR3 sequences. The CDR3 loop spans 18 amino acids. Germline values: CDR1 MNHNY, CDR2 SVGAGI (reference sequence). To note about this clonotype: Its specificity is unknown.

Sequencing input: naive CXCR3+ CD8+ T cells from blood. The subset denotes: CD45RO-CCR7+CD27+CD95- naive CD8+ T cells expressing CXCR3 (TNR3+). The J gene is TRBJ1-1, the V gene TRBV6-6; absent DNA, TCRdb's TRBD1 call cannot be checked. The sequence was collected from a human donor in good health. Some clones in this sample may be carry-over from other donors' samples. This chain's CDR3 is CASSAHPIGTGANTEAFF.